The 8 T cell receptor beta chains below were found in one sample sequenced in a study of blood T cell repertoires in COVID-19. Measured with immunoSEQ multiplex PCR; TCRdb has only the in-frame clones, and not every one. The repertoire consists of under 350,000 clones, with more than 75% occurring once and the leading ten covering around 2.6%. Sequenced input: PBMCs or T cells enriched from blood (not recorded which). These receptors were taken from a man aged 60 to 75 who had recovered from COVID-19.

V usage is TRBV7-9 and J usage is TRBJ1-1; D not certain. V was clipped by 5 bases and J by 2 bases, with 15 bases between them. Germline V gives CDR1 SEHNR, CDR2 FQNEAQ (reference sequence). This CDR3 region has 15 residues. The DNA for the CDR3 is TGTGCCAGCAGCACATACAGAACTTACAACACTGAAGCTTTCTTT. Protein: CASSTYRTYNTEAFF.

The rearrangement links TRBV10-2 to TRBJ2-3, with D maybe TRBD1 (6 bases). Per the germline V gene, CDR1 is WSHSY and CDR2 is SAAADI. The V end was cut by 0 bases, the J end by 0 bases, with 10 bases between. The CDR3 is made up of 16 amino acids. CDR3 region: CASSESGTPSTDTQYF. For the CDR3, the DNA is TGCGCCAGCAGTGAGTCGGGGACACCCAGCACAGATACGCAGTATTTT.

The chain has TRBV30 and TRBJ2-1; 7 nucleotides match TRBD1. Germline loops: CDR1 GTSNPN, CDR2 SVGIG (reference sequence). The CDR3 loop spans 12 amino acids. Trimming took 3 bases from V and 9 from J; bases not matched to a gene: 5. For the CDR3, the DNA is TGTGCCTGGAGCCAACAGGGGATTGAGCAGTTCTTC. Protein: CAWSQQGIEQFF.

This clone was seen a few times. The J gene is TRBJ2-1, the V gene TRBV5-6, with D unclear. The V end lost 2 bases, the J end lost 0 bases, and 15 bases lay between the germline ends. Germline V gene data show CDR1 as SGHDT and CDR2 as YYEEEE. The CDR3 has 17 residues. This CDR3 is CASSLSALSFSYNEQFF. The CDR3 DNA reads TGTGCCAGCAGCTTATCTGCACTCTCTTTCTCCTACAATGAGCAGTTCTTC.

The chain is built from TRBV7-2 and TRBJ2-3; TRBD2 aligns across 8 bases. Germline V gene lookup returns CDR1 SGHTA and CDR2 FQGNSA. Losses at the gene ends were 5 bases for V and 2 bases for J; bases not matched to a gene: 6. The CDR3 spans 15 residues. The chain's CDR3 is CASSPRTSPTDTQYF. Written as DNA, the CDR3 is TGTGCCAGCAGCCCCCGGACTAGCCCCACAGATACGCAGTATTTT. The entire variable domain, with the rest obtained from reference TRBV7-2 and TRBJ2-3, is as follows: GAGVSQSPSNKVTEKGKDVELRCDPISGHTALYWYRQSLGQGLEFLIYFQGNSAPDKSGLPSDRFSAERTGGSVSTLTIQRTQQEDSAVYLCASSPRTSPTDTQYFGPGTRLTVL.

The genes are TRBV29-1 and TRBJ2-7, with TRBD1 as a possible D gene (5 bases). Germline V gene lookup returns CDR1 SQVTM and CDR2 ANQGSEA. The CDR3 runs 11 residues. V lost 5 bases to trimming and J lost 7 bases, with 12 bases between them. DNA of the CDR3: TGCAGCGTTCAAGCCAGGGAAGAGCAGTACTTC. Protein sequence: CSVQAREEQYF.

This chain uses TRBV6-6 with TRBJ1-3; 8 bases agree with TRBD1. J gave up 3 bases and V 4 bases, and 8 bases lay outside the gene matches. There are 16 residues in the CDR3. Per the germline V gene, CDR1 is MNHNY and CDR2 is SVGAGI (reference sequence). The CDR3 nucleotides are TGTGCCAGCAGTTCAGGACAGGGCACCGTTGGAAACACCATATATTTT. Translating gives CASSSGQGTVGNTIYF.

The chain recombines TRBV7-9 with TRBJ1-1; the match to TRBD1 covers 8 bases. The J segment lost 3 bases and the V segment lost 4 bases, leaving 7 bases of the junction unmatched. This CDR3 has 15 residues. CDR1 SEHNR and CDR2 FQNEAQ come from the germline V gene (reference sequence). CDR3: CASSSQDRAYTEAFF. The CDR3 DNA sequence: TGTGCCAGCAGCTCCCAGGACAGGGCGTACACTGAAGCTTTCTTT.